This T cell receptor beta chain was identified in a study of blood T cell repertoires in COVID-19. Sequencing used immunoSEQ multiplex PCR; TCRdb keeps in-frame clones, though not all of them. Of about 170,000 clones in the sample, around 83% were seen once. CDR1 WNHNN and CDR2 SYGVQD come from the germline V gene (reference sequence). This CDR3 is 15 amino acids long. V trimming: 6 bases; J trimming: 10 bases; junction bases outside the gene matches: 10. This clonotype was obtained from a man in his fifties or sixties with active or convalescent COVID-19. V gene TRBV10-1 combines with J gene TRBJ1-6; 9 nucleotides align to TRBD1. The specimen sequenced was peripheral blood. The CDR3 loop is CASSAGTGFWSPLHF. Here the CDR3 DNA reads TGCGCCAGCAGCGCCGGGACAGGGTTTTGGTCACCCCTCCACTTT.